Presented here are 20 T cell receptor beta chains from one specimen sequenced in a study of shared T cell receptors in the human thymus. Libraries were prepared by immunoSEQ multiplex PCR; TCRdb keeps only in-frame clonotypes and omits some of them. The sample holds under 850,000 clones; 88% are singletons and the top ten take 0.01%. These data were likewise used in another study, on human thymus T cells.

Material for sequencing was thymocytes. These receptors originate from a boy in the first two years of life with a congenital heart defect.

The chain carries TRBV12-5 and TRBJ2-7; TRBD2 matches at 7 bases. J lost 1 base, V lost 0 bases, and 12 bases had no gene match. The germline CDR1 and CDR2 sequences are LGHNT and FRNRAP. The CDR3 sequence is 18 residues long. CDR3 sequence (DNA): TGTGCTAGTGGTTTGGTACAGGAGCGGGATGGTTGGTCCTACGAGCAGTACTTC. Protein sequence: CASGLVQERDGWSYEQYF.

The V call is TRBV28, the J call TRBJ2-7; possibly TRBD2 for D (6 bases). This CDR3 region has 14 residues. Trimming removed 5 bases from V and 3 bases from J, with 14 bases in between. Germline CDR1 is MDHEN and CDR2 is SYDVKM. CDR3 loop: CASSLLLGGYEQYF. In DNA, the CDR3 is TGTGCCAGCAGTCTCCTGCTCGGGGGCTACGAGCAGTACTTC. Using reference TRBV28 and TRBJ2-7 for the parts outside the CDR3, the full variable domain is DVKVTQSSRYLVKRTGEKVFLECVQDMDHENMFWYRQDPGLGLRLIYFSYDVKMKEKGDIPEGYSVSREKKERFSLILESASTNQTSMYLCASSLLLGGYEQYFGPGTRLTVT.

The CDR3 DNA sequence: TGCGCCAGCAGCTTGGGCGGGAGTGATTACAATGAGCAGTTCTTC. This translates into CASSLGGSDYNEQFF. The chain recombines TRBV5-1 with TRBJ2-1, with TRBD2 identical over 7 bases. Germline values: CDR1 SGHRS, CDR2 YFSETQ. Trimming at V came to 0 bases and at J to 4 bases, leaving 4 bases not matched to a gene. The CDR3 covers 15 residues.

The chain employs TRBV18 and TRBJ1-2; 9 bases are shared with TRBD1. CDR1 is KGHSH, CDR2 LQKENI, per germline. With 1 base clipped from V and 3 bases from J, the junction kept 6 bases outside the gene matches. The CDR3 is 16 residues long. In DNA, the CDR3 is TGTGCCAGCTCACCACTATCCCGGACAGGGGACTATGGCTACACCTTC. Translated, it gives CASSPLSRTGDYGYTF.

The V call is TRBV4-3, the J call TRBJ2-2, with D tentatively TRBD1 (6 bases). This CDR3 has 16 residues. Germline lookup yields CDR1 LGHNA and CDR2 YSLEER. V lost 4 bases to trimming and J lost 5 bases, with 17 bases between them. The CDR3 DNA sequence: TGCGCCAGCAGCCCTGGCGGACAGCGAAAAACCGGGGAGCTGTTTTTT. Its translation: CASSPGGQRKTGELFF.

The chain uses TRBV4-3 and TRBJ1-5, with 12 positions matching TRBD1. The CDR3 is 17 residues long. CDR1 is LGHNA and CDR2 is YSLEER in the germline V gene. The junction had 6 bases not matched to a gene; V was cut back by 0 bases and J by 6 bases. The CDR3 DNA reads as TGCGCCAGCAGCCAAGATGCCGGGACAGGGGGCGGTCAGCCCCAGCATTTT. Translation: CASSQDAGTGGGQPQHF.

This chain connects TRBV28 to TRBJ2-5; TRBD2 matches at 9 bases. Germline V lookup: CDR1 MDHEN, CDR2 SYDVKM. This CDR3 contains 16 residues. V gave up 6 bases and J gave up 1 base; unmatched junction bases: 9. DNA of the CDR3: TGTGCCAGCAGGTTCCCCCGTAGCGGGGGCCAAGAGACCCAGTACTTC. Its protein product is CASRFPRSGGQETQYF.

This clone was counted a single time. The J gene is TRBJ2-2, the V gene TRBV5-5; 12 bases fit TRBD2. The CDR3 consists of 19 residues. Trimming took 0 bases from V and 5 from J; bases not matched to a gene: 11. Germline-derived CDR1 and CDR2 are SGHKS and YYEKEE (reference sequence). This CDR3 is CASSLAASGRAGATGELFF. In nucleotides, the CDR3 is TGTGCCAGCAGCTTGGCGGCTAGCGGGAGGGCCGGTGCTACCGGGGAGCTGTTTTTT.

This sequence joins TRBV15 and TRBJ2-1, with 9 nucleotides matching TRBD1. Germline trimming cut 3 bases from V and 4 bases from J; bases unmatched to any gene: 10. Germline V gene sequence: CDR1 LNHNV, CDR2 YYDKDF (reference sequence). CDR3 size: 17 residues. The CDR3 region is CATSRAGTGFWYNEQFF. CDR3 bases: TGTGCCACCAGCAGGGCCGGGACAGGGTTTTGGTACAATGAGCAGTTCTTC.

The gene calls are TRBV9 and TRBJ2-5; 8 bases fit TRBD1. The CDR3 loop spans 15 amino acids. V was pared by 3 bases and J by 4 bases, with 8 bases of the junction left unmatched. Germline V gene sequence: CDR1 SGDLS, CDR2 YYNGEE. Here the CDR3 reads CASSGWTGKGETQYF. CDR3 nucleotides: TGTGCCAGCAGCGGATGGACAGGGAAGGGAGAGACCCAGTACTTC.

V and J are TRBV6-1 and TRBJ2-4, with 9 bases identical to TRBD1. The V and J ends lost 3 bases and 8 bases, in that order; junction bases with no gene match: 8. Germline lookup yields CDR1 MNHNS and CDR2 SASEGT. The CDR3 spans 15 residues. The CDR3 loop is CASSDRDRAAYIQYF. The CDR3 DNA is TGTGCCAGCAGTGACCGGGACAGGGCGGCGTACATTCAGTACTTC.

This sequence joins TRBV9 and TRBJ2-2, with D tentatively TRBD2 (5 bases). The CDR3 contains 17 residues. Trimming shortened V by 0 bases and J by 0 bases, and 12 bases separated the two germline ends. Germline loops: CDR1 SGDLS, CDR2 YYNGEE. CDR3 nucleotides: TGTGCCAGCAGCGTAGGTCCGCGGAGGACGAACACCGGGGAGCTGTTTTTT. Translated, it gives CASSVGPRRTNTGELFF.

V usage is TRBV4-3 and J usage is TRBJ2-1; D is possibly TRBD2 (5 bases). The V and J ends lost 0 bases and 2 bases respectively, with 8 bases between them. This CDR3 is built from 15 residues. Germline values: CDR1 LGHNA, CDR2 YSLEER. Here the CDR3 reads CASSQEETTYNEQFF. The CDR3 DNA sequence: TGCGCCAGCAGCCAAGAGGAGACTACCTACAATGAGCAGTTCTTC.

This chain connects TRBV27 to TRBJ1-2; tentative D call: TRBD1 (6 bases). CDR1 is MNHEY and CDR2 is SMNVEV in the germline V gene (reference sequence). Trimming shortened V by 10 bases and J by 2 bases, and 14 bases separated the two germline ends. The CDR3 is made up of 13 amino acids. CDR3 nucleotide sequence: TGTGCCACCGGTGGGGGCACAAACTATGGCTACACCTTC. It is translated as CATGGGTNYGYTF.

This chain links TRBV28 with TRBJ2-7, with 8 bases matching TRBD2. Germline V lookup: CDR1 MDHEN, CDR2 SYDVKM. CDR3 size: 16 residues. The V gene end was trimmed by 5 bases and the J gene end by 1 base; junction bases not matched to a gene: 10. CDR3 amino acids: CASSPLLAVDSYEQYF. The CDR3 DNA is TGTGCCAGCAGTCCCCTACTAGCGGTCGATTCCTACGAGCAGTACTTC.

This chain connects TRBV10-2 to TRBJ2-1; unclear D gene. CDR3 length equals 14 residues. From germline, CDR1 is WSHSY and CDR2 SAAADI. Deletions cut 2 bases from V and 6 bases from J, with 11 bases between. In DNA form, the CDR3 reads TGCGCCAGCAGTGAGCGATCCACGGGCAATGAGCAGTTCTTC. Protein product: CASSERSTGNEQFF.

V usage is TRBV7-7 and J usage is TRBJ2-5, with a tentative D call TRBD1 (6 bases). V dropped 4 bases and J dropped 3 bases, with 30 bases sitting between them. Germline V gene data show CDR1 as SSHAT and CDR2 as FNYEAQ (reference sequence). CDR3 length equals 20 residues. CDR3 region: CASSSKRKPGAAVPKETQYF. CDR3 DNA sequence: TGTGCCAGCAGCTCCAAGCGGAAACCAGGGGCCGCAGTCCCCAAAGAGACCCAGTACTTC.

V and J are TRBV27 and TRBJ1-1; D not resolved. Germline V gene lookup returns CDR1 MNHEY and CDR2 SMNVEV (reference sequence). CDR3 length: 13 amino acids. Trimming left V 5 bases short and J 3 bases short, with 10 bases between. CDR3: CASSPNTDTEAFF. Here the CDR3 DNA reads TGTGCCAGCAGTCCCAACACCGACACTGAAGCTTTCTTT.

This sequence joins TRBV19 and TRBJ1-4, with a weak D call TRBD1 (6 bases). Germline V CDR1 and CDR2: LNHDA, SQIVND (reference sequence). V lost 10 bases, J lost 8 bases, and 20 bases lay in between. The CDR3 sequence is 14 residues long. The CDR3 region is CATRAGVLAEKLFF. The CDR3, as DNA: TGTGCCACCCGCGCAGGGGTCTTAGCAGAAAAACTGTTTTTT.

This clone was counted only a few times. The chain's CDR3 is CASSDSSQGEAFF. DNA of the CDR3: TGTGCCAGCAGTGACTCGTCACAGGGGGAAGCTTTCTTT. The rearrangement links TRBV6-4 to TRBJ1-1; 7 nucleotides line up with TRBD1. Germline-derived CDR1 and CDR2 are MRHNA and SNTAGT. This CDR3 is built from 13 residues. After removal of 0 bases from V and 8 bases from J, the junction contained 3 bases not matched to a gene.